This paragraph covers one T cell receptor beta chain sequence. The data were taken from a study of graft-versus-host responses after intestinal transplantation. Across the whole study: Anti-thymocyte globulin was used for induction in all recipients, who then took tacrolimus and steroids for roughly 3 years.

Sequencing used immunoSEQ multiplex PCR; TCRdb keeps in-frame clones, though not all of them. This sample has around 26,000 clones; approximately 93% occur once, and the top ten carry 0.4% to 0.55%. The CDR3 runs to 13 residues. Germline V gene lookup returns CDR1 SGHDT and CDR2 YYEEEE. The ends were cut back, 0 bases at V and 6 bases at J, with 9 bases in the middle. The V call is TRBV5-6, the J call TRBJ1-1, with TRBD1 as a possible D gene (5 bases). The source of this sequence is a human patient who received an intestinal transplant, so some T cells may come from the graft donor. Sample: PBMCs, taken 156 days after intestinal transplant. The CDR3 DNA follows: TGTGCCAGCAGCTTGGCTGGGGGTGCTGAAGCTTTCTTT. This codes for CASSLAGGAEAFF.